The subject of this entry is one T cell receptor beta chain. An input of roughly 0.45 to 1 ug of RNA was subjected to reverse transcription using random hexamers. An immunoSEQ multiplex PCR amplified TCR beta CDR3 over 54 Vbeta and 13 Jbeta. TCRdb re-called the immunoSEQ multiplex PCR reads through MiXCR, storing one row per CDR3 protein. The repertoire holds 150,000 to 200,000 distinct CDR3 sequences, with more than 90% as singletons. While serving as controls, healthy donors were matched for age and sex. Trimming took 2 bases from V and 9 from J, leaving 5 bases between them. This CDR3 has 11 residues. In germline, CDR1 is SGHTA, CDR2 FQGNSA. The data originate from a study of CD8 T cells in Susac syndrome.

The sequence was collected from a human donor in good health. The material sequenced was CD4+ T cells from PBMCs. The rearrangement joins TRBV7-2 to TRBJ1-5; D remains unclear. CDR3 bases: TGTGCCAGCAGCTTACGCGGGCCCCAGCATTTT. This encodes CASSLRGPQHF.